This TCR beta chain was captured in a study of T cells after posttransplantation cyclophosphamide. The study, taken as a whole, reports: TRB overlap between skin or GI tissue T cells and blood was limited. Recipient CMV seropositivity and CMV reactivation strongly tracked TRB clonality. Later post-transplant blood repertoires were often dominated by donor CD8+ memory clones.

Assay used: immunoSEQ multiplex PCR; TCRdb lists only in-frame clones, some missing. The profile covers roughly 13,000 clones, with approximately 80% appearing a single time and roughly 0.83% taken by the ten largest. Points on this clone: Its antigen is not identified.

This related bone marrow graft donor gave peripheral blood on the day of marrow donation. The sequenced sample was memory CD4+ T cells sorted from PBMCs. This TCR was sampled from a man aged 50 or older in good health, CMV-negative, and a related stem cell transplant donor.

CDR3 amino acids: CASSVDQGARNEQFF. The CDR3 region has the DNA TGTGCCAGCAGCGTAGATCAGGGGGCAAGGAATGAGCAGTTCTTC. This chain joins TRBV9 and TRBJ2-1; 8 positions agree with TRBD1. The CDR3 is made up of 15 amino acids. After removal of 0 bases from V and 7 bases from J, the junction contained 6 bases not matched to a gene. Germline loops: CDR1 SGDLS, CDR2 YYNGEE.